This entry lists 27 T cell receptor beta chains sequenced from one sample in a study of monozygotic twins with inflammatory bowel disease. Reprocessing the 5' RACE reads, TCRdb reports a single entry for every CDR3 protein and omits DNA. The listing contains 350,000 to 500,000 distinct CDR3 sequences. Material: blood. These receptor sequences come from a human donor with ulcerative colitis or Crohn's disease, or a healthy co-twin of an affected twin (not recorded which).

J is TRBJ2-7 and V is TRBV6-5; TCRdb's assignment of TRBD1 cannot be checked, as there is no DNA. Germline CDR1 is MNHEY and CDR2 is SVGAGI. CDR3 length equals 12 residues. This CDR3 is CASRAGGYEQYF.

The chain links TRBV7-2 to TRBJ2-5; TCRdb selects TRBD1, and the lack of DNA leaves this call unchecked. There are 14 residues in the CDR3. Germline CDR1 and CDR2: SGHTA and FQGNSA. The CDR3: CASRQRQGQETQYF.

V is TRBV18 and J is TRBJ2-7; the TRBD1 assignment by TCRdb is unverifiable without DNA. The germline CDR1 and CDR2 sequences are KGHSH and LQKENI. The CDR3 contains 16 residues. Here the CDR3 reads CASSPGKSGEVYEQYF.

The V gene is TRBV20-1, the J gene TRBJ2-3; without DNA, the TCRdb call of TRBD1 cannot be checked. The germline CDR1 and CDR2 sequences are DFQATT and SNEGSKA (reference sequence). CDR3 size: 13 residues. The CDR3 loop reads CSARDGRTDTQYF.

This sequence joins TRBV18 and TRBJ2-1. The germline CDR1 and CDR2 sequences are KGHSH and LQKENI. The CDR3 length is 12 residues. CDR3 loop: CASSPLADEQFF. Combining the CDR3 with reference TRBV18 and TRBJ2-1 gives the whole variable domain NAGVMQNPRHLVRRRGQEARLRCSPMKGHSHVYWYRQLPEEGLKFMVYLQKENIIDESGMPKERFSAEFPKEGPSILRIQQVVRGDSAAYFCASSPLADEQFFGPGTRLTVL.

This sequence joins TRBV28 and TRBJ2-2; TCRdb returns TRBD1, unconfirmable since there is no DNA. Germline loops: CDR1 MDHEN, CDR2 SYDVKM. The CDR3 is 15 residues long. The CDR3 spells CASSSGTENTGELFF.

The rearrangement uses TRBV12-3 or TRBV12-4 and TRBJ2-4; TCRdb proposes TRBD1, but this gene call is untestable without DNA. This CDR3 has 17 amino acids. CDR3 residues: CASSLAKQALAKNIQYF.

The chain couples TRBV12-3 or TRBV12-4 to TRBJ1-2; TCRdb's D call, TRBD1, is unchecked because there is no DNA. The CDR3 runs 14 residues. CDR3 region: CASSWTGLNYGYTF.

J is TRBJ2-2 and V is TRBV6-6. Germline-derived CDR1 and CDR2 are MNHNY and SVGAGI (reference sequence). This CDR3 contains 13 residues. The CDR3 sequence is CASSYMGSGELFF.

The rearrangement uses TRBV5-1 and TRBJ2-3. Germline V CDR1 and CDR2: SGHRS, YFSETQ. This CDR3 region has 14 residues. The CDR3 protein is CASSFGSFTDTQYF.

The V and J genes are TRBV6-1 and TRBJ1-2. The CDR3 has 14 amino acids. In germline, CDR1 is MNHNS, CDR2 SASEGT. CDR3 in amino acids: CASSPTRKNYGYTF.

This sequence joins TRBV3-1 and TRBJ2-2; TCRdb gives TRBD1 as the D gene, but with no DNA this cannot be confirmed. The CDR3 has 17 residues. Looked up from germline, CDR1 is LGHDT and CDR2 is YNNKEL (reference sequence). The CDR3: CASSQDWGERYAGELFF.

The rearrangement joins TRBV6-2 or TRBV6-3 to TRBJ2-3; TCRdb reports TRBD2, a call that lacks DNA to check it against. There are 15 residues in the CDR3. Germline V CDR1 and CDR2: MNHEY, SVGEGT. The CDR3 protein is CASSYFGSLTDTQYF.

V usage is TRBV14 and J usage is TRBJ2-1. Germline CDR1 and CDR2: SGHDN and FVKESK. CDR3 length equals 15 residues. CDR3 residues: CASSQWGSSYNEQFF.

This sequence joins TRBV7-8 and TRBJ1-6. Germline lookup yields CDR1 SGHVS and CDR2 FQNEAQ. The length of the CDR3 is 14 residues. The CDR3 protein is CASSLVVGNSPLHF.

The gene calls are TRBV5-1 and TRBJ2-7; no DNA is available, so the TRBD2 call from TCRdb remains unchecked. Germline CDR1 reads SGHRS; CDR2 reads YFSETQ. This CDR3 spans 14 amino acids. CDR3 protein: CASSAAGVRNEQYF.

The chain carries TRBV7-3 and TRBJ2-5; TCRdb outputs TRBD1, but without DNA this stays unchecked. The CDR3 is 16 residues long. Germline V CDR1 and CDR2: SGHTA, FQGTGA. CDR3 sequence: CASSSQTGRQGETQYF.

The chain has TRBV7-2 and TRBJ2-4. This CDR3 spans 14 amino acids. Germline CDR1 SGHTA, CDR2 FQGNSA. The CDR3 loop is CASSLDSRKNIQYF.

The chain carries TRBV5-1 and TRBJ2-5; absent DNA, TCRdb's TRBD2 call cannot be checked. Per the germline V gene, CDR1 is SGHRS and CDR2 is YFSETQ. This CDR3 comprises 13 residues. CDR3 sequence reads: CASSLQGPETQYF. Supplemented by reference TRBV5-1 and TRBJ2-5, the full variable domain reads KAGVTQTPRYLIKTRGQQVTLSCSPISGHRSVSWYQQTPGQGLQFLFEYFSETQRNKGNFPGRFSGRQFSNSRSEMNVSTLELGDSALYLCASSLQGPETQYFGPGTRLLVL.

The rearrangement links TRBV7-2 to TRBJ2-2; TCRdb picks TRBD1, but there is no DNA to check that call. This CDR3 contains 16 residues. Germline CDR1 SGHTA, CDR2 FQGNSA. CDR3 protein: CASSLYAGAGTGELFF.

The genes are TRBV4-1 and TRBJ2-7; TCRdb proposes TRBD2, but this gene call is untestable without DNA. This CDR3 is 15 amino acids long. Germline CDR1 and CDR2: MGHRA and YSYEKL. The CDR3 here is CASSPFAGGGYEQYF.

The CDR3 loop reads CASSPADRVGEQYF. This chain links TRBV18 with TRBJ2-7; the TCRdb call, TRBD1, lacks DNA for checking. Germline V lookup: CDR1 KGHSH, CDR2 LQKENI. This CDR3 region has 14 residues.

The gene calls are TRBV30 and TRBJ2-3; TCRdb's D call, TRBD2, is unchecked because there is no DNA. There are 19 residues in the CDR3. Looked up from germline, CDR1 is GTSNPN and CDR2 is SVGIG (reference sequence). CDR3 sequence: CAWRPKPGLAILSTDTQYF.

The V and J genes are TRBV20-1 and TRBJ1-5. There are 13 residues in the CDR3. From germline, CDR1 is DFQATT and CDR2 SNEGSKA (reference sequence). The CDR3 loop is CSAGRTNSRPQHF.

The chain links TRBV20-1 to TRBJ2-1; TCRdb names TRBD1, which stays unverified in the absence of DNA. The CDR3 consists of 16 residues. From germline, CDR1 is DFQATT and CDR2 SNEGSKA (reference sequence). The CDR3 region is CSARAPGAGSFSEQFF.

The V call is TRBV5-1, the J call TRBJ2-5; with no DNA, the TCRdb D assignment of TRBD1 cannot be verified. The CDR3 has 13 amino acids. Germline CDR1 is SGHRS and CDR2 is YFSETQ. This chain's CDR3 is CASSSEGTGGQYF. Complete variable domain (other parts from reference TRBV5-1 and TRBJ2-5): KAGVTQTPRYLIKTRGQQVTLSCSPISGHRSVSWYQQTPGQGLQFLFEYFSETQRNKGNFPGRFSGRQFSNSRSEMNVSTLELGDSALYLCASSSEGTGGQYFGPGTRLLVL.

The CDR3 sequence is CASSYSLAGGQSNEQFF. The chain uses TRBV6-5 and TRBJ2-1; TCRdb lists TRBD2, though no DNA is available to test this call. The CDR3 runs 17 residues. Germline V CDR1 and CDR2: MNHEY, SVGAGI.